This TCR beta chain was recorded in a study of T cell repertoires in cytomegalovirus infection (dated 2019 in TCRdb). For context, the study as a whole: Alongside well-studied HLA-B-restricted epitopes, the peptide stimulations were aimed at recently identified HLA-C-restricted CMV epitopes, whose presentation resists viral immunomodulation. Because public TCR beta signatures pointed to carriage of CMV infection together with the matching HLA type, the HLA type of each donor mattered for the analysis. General conclusions and limits of the study: The ex vivo response was dominated by HLA-C-restricted CMV-specific TCR beta clonotypes, and the single most frequent clonotype in two of eight donors was supplied by these HLA-C-restricted clonotypes. In both this cohort and an independent approximately 400-donor cohort, the cumulative frequency of public TCR beta family members distinguished carriers of CMV infection plus the relevant HLA type.

This clonotype was detected many times. Its antigen is still unknown. Per-base quality was not reported, and no clone a single base away is much larger than it. Counted from cysteine to phenylalanine, this CDR3 has 21 amino acids. Only the CDR3 DNA stays, 63 bases, in frame from base 1. The germline V gene supplies CDR1 SGHTA and CDR2 FQGTGA. Trimming removed 1 base from V and 0 bases from J; the gene matches leave 12 bases unexplained. Taken with the paper, the label for treatment or condition translates to: in vitro stimulation with specific CMV peptide epitopes to enrich CMV-specific T cells. The sample was run on an Illumina HiSeq 1500. The public reads were reanalyzed by TCRdb: fastp trimming at Q25, MiXCR alignment, in-frame beta chains only. Under each unique CDR3 protein, matching rows form one entry showing the most common genes and DNA. The sample contains hundreds of thousands of distinct CDR3 sequences, approximately 30% of them found a single time. The top ten clonotypes cover roughly an eighth of the sample.

The chain joins TRBV7-3 to TRBJ2-3, with 14 bases in between that match TRBD2. The clonotype originates from a human donor in good health (CMV status not recorded). Some clones in this sample may be carry-over from other donors' samples. This material consisted of cultured CD8+ T cells from PBMCs, taken from culture after CMV antigen stimulation. The DNA is TGTGCCAGCAGCTTAAGCTGGGAACCGGGACTAGCGGGGGAAAGCACAGATACGCAGTATTTT. Translated, it reads CASSLSWEPGLAGESTDTQYF.